This T cell receptor beta chain stems from a study of T cell responses to AZD1222 COVID-19 vaccine. Overall study results and limits: Donors were largely white British and mainly female; clonal diversity was possibly underestimated. Spike-specific TCR depth and breadth grew after two AZD1222 doses.

Regarding this clone: Its cognate antigen is unknown.

Germline V lookup: CDR1 LNHDA, CDR2 SQIVND (reference sequence). The length of the CDR3 is 12 residues. Trimming pared 5 bases from V and 14 bases from J, leaving 13 bases between. Repertoires were generated with immunoSEQ multiplex PCR, while TCRdb's copy carries only in-frame clones and drops some. The top ten clones hold 11% to 15% of a sample with tens of thousands of clones, roughly 80% of them seen once. The material was peripheral blood, obtained 28 days after the second AZD1222 dose. This receptor was identified in an adult who received the AZD1222 COVID-19 vaccine. The chain couples TRBV19 to TRBJ1-6; the D is unclear. The CDR3 here is CASSHSPGSLHF. CDR3 DNA: TGTGCCAGTAGTCACTCACCGGGGTCCCTCCACTTT.